One and the same sample provided the 5 T cell receptor beta chains below, sequenced in a study of identical twins. TCRdb reprocessed the 5' RACE reads with MiXCR, giving one entry per CDR3 protein. The sample records around 300,000 distinct CDR3 sequences, approximately 8% being singletons. This same sample was also taken into another study, of yellow fever vaccine responses in identical twins.

Sequenced input: memory (CD45RO+) T cells sorted from blood. The receptors derive from a woman in her late teens or twenties in good health.

The chain is built from TRBV25-1 and TRBJ2-3; TRBD1 is a possible D gene (5 bases). The V and J ends lost 3 bases and 14 bases respectively, with 15 bases between them. Germline assignment: CDR1 MGHDK and CDR2 SYGVNS. The CDR3 is 12 residues long. CDR3 sequence: CASSDGAGKRYF. CDR3 DNA sequence: TGTGCCAGCAGTGATGGGGCAGGGAAAAGGTATTTT.

This clonotype was counted between two and nine times. The V and J genes are TRBV6-5 and TRBJ2-5; D ambiguous. The length of the CDR3 is 12 residues. Trimming removed 0 bases at V and 5 bases at J, with 4 bases between. Germline CDR1 is MNHEY and CDR2 is SVGAGI. CDR3 residues: CASSYSMETQYF. In nucleotides, the CDR3 is TGTGCCAGCAGTTACTCGATGGAGACCCAGTACTTC.

Many counts were recorded for this clonotype. The rearrangement uses TRBV5-1 and TRBJ2-3; 9 bases match TRBD2. CDR1 and CDR2 (germline): SGHRS, YFSETQ. V dropped 5 bases and J dropped 1; count of bases not matched to a gene: 8. The CDR3 is 16 residues long. The CDR3 sequence is CASSGSRTSGTDTQYF. The CDR3 nucleotides read TGCGCCAGCAGTGGTAGCAGGACTAGCGGCACAGATACGCAGTATTTT.

This clonotype was detected a few times. The genes are TRBV14 and TRBJ1-1; 7 positions agree with TRBD1. Looked up from germline, CDR1 is SGHDN and CDR2 is FVKESK. J lost 0 bases, V lost 1 base, and 8 bases had no gene match. The CDR3 is 17 amino acids. The CDR3: CASSQGLGTVMNTEAFF. As DNA, the CDR3 is TGTGCCAGCAGCCAAGGCCTGGGGACAGTGATGAACACTGAAGCTTTCTTT.

The chain employs TRBV5-5 and TRBJ2-3; D unclear. The CDR3 consists of 16 residues. From germline, CDR1 is SGHKS and CDR2 YYEKEE (reference sequence). V was shortened by 0 bases and J by 1 base, with 12 bases between the two germline ends. This chain's CDR3 is CASSLVNRAGTDTQYF. In DNA, the CDR3 is TGTGCCAGCAGCTTGGTGAATAGGGCCGGCACAGATACGCAGTATTTT.